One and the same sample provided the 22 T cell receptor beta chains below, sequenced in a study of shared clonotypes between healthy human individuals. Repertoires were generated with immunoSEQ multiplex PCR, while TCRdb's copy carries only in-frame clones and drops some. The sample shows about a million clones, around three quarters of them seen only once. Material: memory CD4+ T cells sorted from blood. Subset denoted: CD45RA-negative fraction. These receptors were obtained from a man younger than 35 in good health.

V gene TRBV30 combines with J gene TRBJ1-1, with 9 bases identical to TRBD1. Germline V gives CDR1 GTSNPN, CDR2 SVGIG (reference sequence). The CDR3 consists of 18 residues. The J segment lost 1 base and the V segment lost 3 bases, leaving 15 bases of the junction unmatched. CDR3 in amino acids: CAWRPAQGARQTNTEAFF. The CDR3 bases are TGTGCCTGGAGGCCGGCACAGGGGGCGAGGCAAACGAACACTGAAGCTTTCTTT.

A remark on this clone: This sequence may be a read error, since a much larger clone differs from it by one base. The CDR3 nucleotides read TGTGCCAGCAGAGAATATCAGCCCCAGCATTTT. This translates into CASREYQPQHF. The genes are TRBV6-1 and TRBJ1-5; D is unclear. This CDR3 has 11 amino acids. The V end lost 6 bases, the J end lost 5 bases, and 5 bases lay between the germline ends. CDR1 MNHNS and CDR2 SASEGT come from the germline V gene.

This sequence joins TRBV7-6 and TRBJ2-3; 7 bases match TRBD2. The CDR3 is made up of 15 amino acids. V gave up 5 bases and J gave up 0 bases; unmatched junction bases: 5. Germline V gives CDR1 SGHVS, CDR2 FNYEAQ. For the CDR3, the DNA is TGTGCCAGCAGCCCGAGCGGGACTAGCACAGATACGCAGTATTTT. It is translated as CASSPSGTSTDTQYF. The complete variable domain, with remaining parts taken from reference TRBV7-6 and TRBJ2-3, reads GAGVSQSPRYKVTKRGQDVALRCDPISGHVSLYWYRQALGQGPEFLTYFNYEAQQDKSGLPNDRFSAERPEGSISTLTIQRTEQRDSAMYRCASSPSGTSTDTQYFGPGTRLTVL.

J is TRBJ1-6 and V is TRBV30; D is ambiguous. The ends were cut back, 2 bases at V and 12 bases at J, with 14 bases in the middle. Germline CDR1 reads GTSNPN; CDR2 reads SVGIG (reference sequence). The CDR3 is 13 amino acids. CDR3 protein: CAWSRQAGEPLHF. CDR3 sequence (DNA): TGTGCCTGGAGTCGCCAAGCCGGGGAACCCCTCCACTTT.

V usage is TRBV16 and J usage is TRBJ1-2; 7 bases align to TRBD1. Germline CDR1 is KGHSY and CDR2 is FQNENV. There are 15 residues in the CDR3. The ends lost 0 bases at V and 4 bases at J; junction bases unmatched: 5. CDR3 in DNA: TGTGCCAGCAGCCAATCTGACAGGGTTGCCTATGGCTACACCTTC. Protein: CASSQSDRVAYGYTF.

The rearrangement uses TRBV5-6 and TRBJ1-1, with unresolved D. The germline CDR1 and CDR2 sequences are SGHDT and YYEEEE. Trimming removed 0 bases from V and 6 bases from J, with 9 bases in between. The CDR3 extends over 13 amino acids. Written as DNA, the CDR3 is TGTGCCAGCAGCTTGGGGCTAACGGCTGAAGCTTTCTTT. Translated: CASSLGLTAEAFF.

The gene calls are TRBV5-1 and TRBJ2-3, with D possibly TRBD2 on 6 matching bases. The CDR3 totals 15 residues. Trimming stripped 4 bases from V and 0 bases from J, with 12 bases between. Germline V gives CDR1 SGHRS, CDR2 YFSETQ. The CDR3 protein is CASSDGTRSTDTQYF. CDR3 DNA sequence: TGCGCCAGCAGCGATGGGACTCGTAGCACAGATACGCAGTATTTT. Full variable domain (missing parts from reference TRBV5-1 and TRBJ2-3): KAGVTQTPRYLIKTRGQQVTLSCSPISGHRSVSWYQQTPGQGLQFLFEYFSETQRNKGNFPGRFSGRQFSNSRSEMNVSTLELGDSALYLCASSDGTRSTDTQYFGPGTRLTVL.

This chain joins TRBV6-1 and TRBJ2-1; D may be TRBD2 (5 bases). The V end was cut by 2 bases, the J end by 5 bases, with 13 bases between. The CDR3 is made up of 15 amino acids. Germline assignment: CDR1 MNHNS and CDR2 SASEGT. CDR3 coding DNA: TGTGCCAGCAGTGAAAGGCCCAGCGGAAACAATGAGCAGTTCTTC. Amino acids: CASSERPSGNNEQFF.

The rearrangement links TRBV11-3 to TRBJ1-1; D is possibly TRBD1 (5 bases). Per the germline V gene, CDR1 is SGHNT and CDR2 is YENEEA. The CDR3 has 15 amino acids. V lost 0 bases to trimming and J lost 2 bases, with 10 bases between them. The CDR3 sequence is CASSLDVGGNTEAFF. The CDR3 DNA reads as TGTGCCAGCAGCTTAGACGTCGGGGGAAACACTGAAGCTTTCTTT.

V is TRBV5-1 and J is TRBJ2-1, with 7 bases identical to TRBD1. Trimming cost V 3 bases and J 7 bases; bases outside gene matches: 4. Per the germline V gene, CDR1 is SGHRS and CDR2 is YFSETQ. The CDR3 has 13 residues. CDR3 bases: TGCGCCAGCAGCTCCGGGACAGCAAATGAGCAGTTCTTC. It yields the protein CASSSGTANEQFF.

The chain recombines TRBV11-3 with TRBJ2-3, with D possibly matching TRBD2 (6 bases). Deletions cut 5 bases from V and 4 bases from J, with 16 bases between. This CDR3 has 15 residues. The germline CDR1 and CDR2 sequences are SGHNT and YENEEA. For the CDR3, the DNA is TGTGCCAGCAGCCTCGGGACTCGCGGCGCAGATACGCAGTATTTT. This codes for CASSLGTRGADTQYF.

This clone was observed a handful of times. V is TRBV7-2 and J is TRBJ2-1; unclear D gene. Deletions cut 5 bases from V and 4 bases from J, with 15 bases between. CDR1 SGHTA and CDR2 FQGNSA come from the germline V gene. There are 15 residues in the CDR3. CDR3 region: CASSPIAHSYNEQFF. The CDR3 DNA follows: TGTGCCAGCAGCCCTATAGCCCACTCATACAATGAGCAGTTCTTC. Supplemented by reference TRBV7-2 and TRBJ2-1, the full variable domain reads GAGVSQSPSNKVTEKGKDVELRCDPISGHTALYWYRQSLGQGLEFLIYFQGNSAPDKSGLPSDRFSAERTGGSVSTLTIQRTQQEDSAVYLCASSPIAHSYNEQFFGPGTRLTVL.

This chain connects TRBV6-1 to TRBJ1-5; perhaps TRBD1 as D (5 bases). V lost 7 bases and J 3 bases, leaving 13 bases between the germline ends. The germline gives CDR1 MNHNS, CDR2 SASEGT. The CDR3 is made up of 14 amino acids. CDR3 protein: CASTEGQNNQPQHF. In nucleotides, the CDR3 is TGTGCCAGCACCGAGGGGCAAAACAATCAGCCCCAGCATTTT.

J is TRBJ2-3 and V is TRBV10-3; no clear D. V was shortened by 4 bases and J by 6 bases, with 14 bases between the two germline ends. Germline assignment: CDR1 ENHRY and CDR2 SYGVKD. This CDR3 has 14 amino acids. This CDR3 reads CAISGDLSFDTQYF. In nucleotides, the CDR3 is TGTGCCATCAGTGGGGATCTTAGCTTCGATACGCAGTATTTT.

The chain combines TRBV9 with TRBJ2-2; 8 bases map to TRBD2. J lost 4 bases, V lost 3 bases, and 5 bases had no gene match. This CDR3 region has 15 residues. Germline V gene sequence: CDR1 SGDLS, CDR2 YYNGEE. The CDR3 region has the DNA TGTGCCAGCAGCGAACTAGCGGTTTTCACCGGGGAGCTGTTTTTT. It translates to CASSELAVFTGELFF.

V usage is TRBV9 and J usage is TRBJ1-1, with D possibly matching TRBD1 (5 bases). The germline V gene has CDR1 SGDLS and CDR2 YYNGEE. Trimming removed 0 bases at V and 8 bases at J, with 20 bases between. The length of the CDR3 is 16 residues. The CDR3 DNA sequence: TGTGCCAGCAGCGTAGCTGGGGCAGGGCCCACAGCAGAAGCTTTCTTT. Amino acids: CASSVAGAGPTAEAFF.

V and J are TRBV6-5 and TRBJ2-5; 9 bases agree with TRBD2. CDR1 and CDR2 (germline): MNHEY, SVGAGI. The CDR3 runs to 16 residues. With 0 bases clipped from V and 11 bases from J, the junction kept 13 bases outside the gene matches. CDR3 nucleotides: TGTGCCAGCAGTTACTCCTCTGGCGGGGGGGCCAGAGAGCAGTACTTC. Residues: CASSYSSGGGAREQYF.

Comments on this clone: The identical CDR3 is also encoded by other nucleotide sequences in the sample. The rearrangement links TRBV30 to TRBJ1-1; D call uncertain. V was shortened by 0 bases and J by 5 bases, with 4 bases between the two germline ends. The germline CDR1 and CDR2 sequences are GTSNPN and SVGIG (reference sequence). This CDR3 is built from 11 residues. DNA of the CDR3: TGTGCCTGGAGTGTACTTACTGAAGCTTTCTTT. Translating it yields CAWSVLTEAFF.

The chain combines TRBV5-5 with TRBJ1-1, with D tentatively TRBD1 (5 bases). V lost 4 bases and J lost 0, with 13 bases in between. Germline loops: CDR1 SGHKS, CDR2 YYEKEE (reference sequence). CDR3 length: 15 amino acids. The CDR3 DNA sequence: TGTGCCAGCAGCCTTTCCGGGACGTTGAACACTGAAGCTTTCTTT. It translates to CASSLSGTLNTEAFF.

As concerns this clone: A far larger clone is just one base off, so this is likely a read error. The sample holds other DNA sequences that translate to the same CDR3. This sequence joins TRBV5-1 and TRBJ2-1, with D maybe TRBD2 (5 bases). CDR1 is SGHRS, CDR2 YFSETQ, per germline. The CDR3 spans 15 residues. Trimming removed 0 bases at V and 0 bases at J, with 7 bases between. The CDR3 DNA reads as TGCGCCAGCAGCTTGGGGGGAGTCTCCTACAATGAGCAGTTCTTC. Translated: CASSLGGVSYNEQFF.

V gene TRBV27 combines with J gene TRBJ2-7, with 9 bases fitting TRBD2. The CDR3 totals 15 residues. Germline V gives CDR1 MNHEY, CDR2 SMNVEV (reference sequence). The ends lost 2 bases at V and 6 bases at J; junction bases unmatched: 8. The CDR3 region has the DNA TGTGCCAGCAGTTTACGGGCGGGAGGGGGGTCCGAGCAGTACTTC. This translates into CASSLRAGGGSEQYF.

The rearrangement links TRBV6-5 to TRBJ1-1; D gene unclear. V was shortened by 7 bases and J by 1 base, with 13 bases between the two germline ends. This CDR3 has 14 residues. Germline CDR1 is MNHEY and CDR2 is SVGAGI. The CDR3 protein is CASTPWTANTEAFF. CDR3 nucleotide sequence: TGTGCCAGCACCCCGTGGACGGCGAACACTGAAGCTTTCTTT.